These T cell receptor beta chains were read from a single sample in a study of beta chain features in type 1 diabetes. Generated by immunoSEQ multiplex PCR, the TCRdb table keeps only in-frame clones and is missing some. The sample holds about 270,000 clones, approximately 14% seen once. The sequenced sample was naive CD4+ T cells from blood. These receptors were collected from a woman aged 40 to 55 in good health. Each CDR3 is given with its conserved first and last residue. The D gene is left open where the match is weak. Clone size, where shown, is once, few, many, or a class for clones that have expanded.

>TRBV5-6|TRBD1|-|17|TRBJ1-1
CASSTLGQVLGNTEAFF
TGTGCCAGCAGCACGCTGGGACAGGTCTTAGGGAACACTGAAGCTTTCTTT
>TRBV7-9|TRBD2|few|15|TRBJ2-7
CASSFSGAGGYEQYF
TGTGCCAGCAGCTTTTCCGGAGCGGGGGGTTACGAGCAGTACTTC
>TRBV11-2|-|-|15|TRBJ1-2
CASSLDIRGADGYTF
TGTGCCAGCAGCTTAGACATCAGGGGAGCCGATGGCTACACCTTC
>TRBV5-1|-|-|14|TRBJ2-1
CASSLALSSSEQFF
TGCGCCAGCAGCTTGGCCCTCTCTTCCTCTGAGCAGTTCTTC
>TRBV6-5|-|-|16|TRBJ2-3
CASSYSGGAGTDTQYF
TGTGCCAGCAGTTACTCGGGCGGGGCAGGGACAGATACGCAGTATTTT
>TRBV5-4|-|-|15|TRBJ2-4
CASSSRQVTKNIQYF
TGTGCCAGCAGCTCCAGACAGGTGACCAAAAACATTCAGTACTTC
>TRBV7-9|TRBD1|-|12|TRBJ2-7
CASSQDRDEQYF
TGTGCCAGCAGTCAAGACAGGGACGAGCAGTACTTC
>TRBV11-2|TRBD1|-|16|TRBJ1-2
CASSSSRSDRIGGYTF
TGTGCCAGCAGCTCATCAAGATCGGACAGGATAGGAGGCTACACCTTC
>TRBV6-6|-|-|14|TRBJ1-2
CASSNYNGGYGYTF
TGTGCCAGCAGTAACTATAACGGGGGCTATGGCTACACCTTC
>TRBV29-1|-|few|14|TRBJ2-1
CSVERVVRAPMQFF
TGCAGCGTTGAACGGGTGGTCAGGGCCCCCATGCAGTTCTTC
>TRBV18|TRBD1|few|14|TRBJ2-5
CASSSDRGQETQYF
TGTGCCAGCTCGTCGGACAGGGGCCAAGAGACCCAGTACTTC
>TRBV2|TRBD2|-|14|TRBJ2-5
CASPGRGGQETQYF
TGTGCCAGCCCGGGGCGGGGGGGTCAAGAGACCCAGTACTTC
>TRBV6-6|-|-|13|TRBJ1-2
CASTDTENYGYTF
TGTGCCAGCACTGACACAGAGAACTATGGCTACACCTTC
>TRBV9|TRBD1|-|17|TRBJ2-3
CASSVSIGTGFPDTQYF
TGTGCCAGCAGCGTCAGCATTGGGACAGGGTTCCCGGATACGCAGTATTTT
>TRBV11-2|TRBD1|-|14|TRBJ2-1
CASTRDRVTNEQFF
TGTGCCAGCACCCGGGACAGGGTAACCAATGAGCAGTTCTTC
>TRBV5-6|TRBD1|-|15|TRBJ2-7
CASSFLGTADYEQYF
TGTGCCAGCAGTTTTCTAGGGACAGCCGACTACGAGCAGTACTTC
>TRBV19|TRBD2|few|17|TRBJ2-5
CASSIGTSGFYQETQYF
TGTGCCAGTAGTATTGGGACTAGCGGATTCTACCAAGAGACCCAGTACTTC
>TRBV18|-|-|14|TRBJ2-7
CASSPLAVTYEQYF
TGTGCCAGCTCACCATTGGCTGTTACCTACGAGCAGTACTTC
>TRBV5-1|TRBD2|few|16|TRBJ2-5
CASSTLAGLVSETQYF
TGCGCCAGCAGCACACTAGCGGGGCTTGTGTCAGAGACCCAGTACTTC
>TRBV2|-|-|14|TRBJ2-7
CASSEQGDLFEQYF
TGTGCCAGCAGTGAACAGGGCGATCTCTTCGAGCAGTACTTC
>TRBV2|-|-|14|TRBJ2-1
CASNHPSVYNEQFF
TGTGCCAGCAACCACCCCTCGGTTTACAATGAGCAGTTCTTC
>TRBV29-1|-|-|13|TRBJ2-3
CSVRGTVTDTQYF
TGCAGCGTGAGGGGGACGGTCACAGATACGCAGTATTTT
>TRBV7-9|TRBD1|many|15|TRBJ1-1
CASSVLGQPNTEAFF
TGTGCCAGCAGCGTCCTGGGACAGCCGAACACTGAAGCTTTCTTT
>TRBV9|-|few|15|TRBJ1-6
CASSKFPGDNSPLHF
TGTGCCAGCAGCAAATTTCCAGGGGATAATTCACCCCTCCACTTT
>TRBV7-9|-|few|14|TRBJ1-1
CASSLRLGSNEAFF
TGTGCCAGCAGCTTACGCTTGGGCAGTAATGAAGCTTTCTTT
>TRBV6-5|-|few|15|TRBJ2-2
CASRTPGGPAGELFF
TGTGCCAGCAGAACTCCAGGGGGGCCCGCCGGGGAGCTGTTTTTT
>TRBV4-3|-|-|17|TRBJ2-7
CASSQDRGAGQSYEQYF
TGCGCCAGCAGCCAAGATCGTGGAGCGGGTCAATCCTACGAGCAGTACTTC
>TRBV6-5|-|-|13|TRBJ1-2
CASTAGAGRGYTF
TGTGCCAGCACCGCAGGGGCAGGCCGTGGCTACACCTTC
>TRBV6-6|TRBD1|-|13|TRBJ1-1
CASADRGRTEAFF
TGTGCCAGCGCAGACAGGGGACGGACTGAAGCTTTCTTT
>TRBV15|TRBD1|-|15|TRBJ1-4
CATSRGDRSNEKLFF
TGTGCCACCAGCAGAGGGGACAGGTCTAATGAAAAACTGTTTTTT
>TRBV11-2|TRBD1|few|16|TRBJ2-1
CASSFLGQDRSNEQFF
TGTGCCAGCAGCTTTTTGGGACAGGACCGGTCCAATGAGCAGTTCTTC
>TRBV5-1|TRBD2|-|15|TRBJ2-3
CASSLPAGGGDTQYF
TGCGCCAGCAGCTTGCCAGCGGGGGGAGGAGATACGCAGTATTTT
>TRBV6-6|TRBD2|few|16|TRBJ2-5
CASSYEERGAAGTQYF
TGTGCCAGCAGTTATGAGGAGCGGGGGGCGGCTGGGACCCAGTACTTC
>TRBV7-8|-|-|16|TRBJ2-7
CASSLVRGAVPYEQYF
TGTGCCAGCAGCTTAGTTCGCGGGGCAGTACCCTACGAGCAGTACTTC